Below, 7 T cell receptor beta chains from the same sample are listed, as sequenced in a study of neurological immune-mediated disorders. TCRdb reprocessed the 5' RACE reads via MiXCR and lists one record per CDR3 protein. Of some 48,000 distinct CDR3 sequences listed, about a tenth are singletons. The sample consisted of PBMCs. These receptors came from a woman in her forties with HTLV-1-associated myelopathy (HAM/TSP).

This clonotype came up many times. This chain uses TRBV12-3 or TRBV12-4 with TRBJ1-1, with TRBD1 matching 9 bases. The CDR3 is 12 residues long. J was trimmed by 12 bases and V by 6 bases; bases with no gene match: 8. The CDR3 DNA follows: TGTGCCAGCAGCACGCGGACAGGGGTGCCTTTCTTT. It codes for CASSTRTGVPFF.

This clonotype appeared many times. The J gene is TRBJ2-2, the V gene TRBV10-3; no definite D call. The CDR3 has 13 residues. Germline V lookup: CDR1 ENHRY, CDR2 SYGVKD. Trimming removed 6 bases at V and 4 bases at J, with 9 bases between. CDR3 coding DNA: TGTGCCATCAGAGAGAGAATCACCGGGGAGCTGTTTTTT. Translating gives CAIRERITGELFF.

This clonotype was counted a few times. The rearrangement uses TRBV24-1 and TRBJ1-5; D is ambiguous. Germline V CDR1 and CDR2: KGHDR, SFDVKD. V was cut by 2 bases and J by 2 bases, with 9 bases left in between. The CDR3 has 15 residues. The CDR3 protein is CATSDSRGGNQPQHF. CDR3 coding DNA: TGTGCCACCAGTGATTCCCGAGGTGGCAATCAGCCCCAGCATTTT.

This clonotype was counted many times. The gene calls are TRBV14 and TRBJ1-3; D remains unclear. Trimming took 2 bases from V and 4 from J, leaving 6 bases between them. The CDR3 consists of 13 residues. CDR1 SGHDN and CDR2 FVKESK come from the germline V gene. CDR3 sequence: CASSQTIGNTIYF. CDR3 bases: TGTGCCAGCAGCCAAACGATAGGAAACACCATATATTTT.

Many counts were recorded for this clonotype. The V gene is TRBV20-1, the J gene TRBJ1-1; TRBD1 matches 7 bases. The length of the CDR3 is 14 residues. Trimming cost V 4 bases and J 9 bases; bases outside gene matches: 14. Looked up from germline, CDR1 is DFQATT and CDR2 is SNEGSKA (reference sequence). The chain's CDR3 is CSATLGLQGPKAFF. CDR3 bases: TGCAGTGCTACCCTGGGATTACAGGGGCCAAAAGCTTTCTTT.

This clonotype appeared many times. The V gene is TRBV24-1, the J gene TRBJ1-2; TRBD1 matches at 7 bases. Germline V gene sequence: CDR1 KGHDR, CDR2 SFDVKD. The CDR3 contains 16 residues. V shed 2 bases and J 8 bases; nucleotides not matched to a gene: 13. CDR3 protein: CATSDYRTGGKGGYTF. In DNA form, the CDR3 reads TGTGCCACCAGTGATTACCGGACAGGCGGGAAAGGGGGCTACACCTTC.

Relative to its sample, this clonotype is medium-sized (0.01 to 0.1%). This chain uses TRBV18 with TRBJ2-3, with unresolved D. Per germline, CDR1 KGHSH and CDR2 LQKENI. Trimming stripped 0 bases from V and 0 bases from J, with 1 base between. The CDR3 length is 13 residues. In DNA form, the CDR3 reads TGTGCCAGCTCACCACCCAGCACAGATACGCAGTATTTT. Its protein product is CASSPPSTDTQYF.